These T cell receptor beta chains were read from a single sample in a study of blood T cells in healthy people across ages. TCRdb re-derived calls from the 5' RACE reads in MiXCR, one entry per CDR3 protein. The sample yields about 830,000 distinct CDR3 sequences, 62% seen once. Material: blood. All receptors come from a man aged 25 to 40 in good health. Each CDR3 is given with its conserved first and last residue. The D gene is left open where the match is weak. Expanded clones get a size class; other rows say once, few or many, or leave the size out.

j_gene | abundance | d_gene | v_gene | CDR3aa | CDR3nt
TRBJ2-7 | . | . | TRBV28 | CASRPGRYPYEQYF | TGTGCCAGCCGTCCCGGCAGGTACCCCTACGAGCAGTACTTC
TRBJ2-4 | . | . | TRBV7-2 | CASSFGYGNIQYF | TGTGCCAGCAGCTTTGGGTACGGAAACATTCAGTACTTC
TRBJ2-7 | . | . | TRBV20-1 | CSARNLEGGLSDEQYF | TGCAGTGCTAGAAACCTAGAGGGCGGGTTATCCGACGAGCAGTACTTC
TRBJ2-3 | . | . | TRBV7-2 | CASSLAGGPPHTQYF | TGTGCCAGCAGCTTAGCGGGGGGCCCACCTCATACGCAGTATTTT
TRBJ2-7 | . | . | TRBV6-6 | CASSYRLDYEQYF | TGTGCCAGCAGTTATCGACTAGACTACGAGCAGTACTTC
TRBJ2-7 | . | TRBD1 | TRBV29-1 | CSVDGQGTGEQYF | TGCAGCGTGGATGGACAGGGAACAGGCGAGCAGTACTTC
TRBJ1-1 | . | . | TRBV14 | CASSQEWGMNTEAFF | TGTGCCAGCAGCCAAGAGTGGGGGATGAACACTGAAGCTTTCTTT
TRBJ1-6 | once | . | TRBV7-9 | CAIIRGESDNSPLHF | TGTGCCATTATCAGGGGCGAGTCGGATAATTCACCCCTCCACTTT
TRBJ2-7 | . | . | TRBV12-3/TRBV12-4 | CASSFLEGISYEQYF | TGTGCCAGCAGCTTCCTCGAGGGTATCTCCTACGAGCAGTACTTC
TRBJ2-1 | . | . | TRBV7-8 | CASSATRAHNEQFF | TGTGCCAGCAGCGCGACTAGGGCCCACAATGAGCAGTTCTTC
TRBJ1-5 | . | . | TRBV7-8 | CASSQGAGGHYSNQPQHF | TGTGCCAGCAGCCAGGGAGCAGGAGGGCATTATAGCAATCAGCCCCAGCATTTT
TRBJ2-4 | once | . | TRBV4-3 | CASSQDFGAKNIQYF | TGCGCCAGCAGCCAAGATTTTGGAGCCAAAAACATTCAGTACTTC
TRBJ2-5 | . | TRBD2 | TRBV10-3 | CATRRGASGETQYF | TGTGCCACCAGGCGCGGGGCTAGCGGAGAGACCCAGTACTTC
TRBJ2-3 | once | TRBD2 | TRBV4-1 | CASSPVVLAGRADTQYF | TGCGCCAGCAGCCCCGTCGTCCTAGCGGGGAGAGCAGATACGCAGTATTTT
TRBJ2-7 | few | TRBD2 | TRBV29-1 | CSAQRDQGYEQYF | TGCAGCGCCCAGCGGGACCAAGGCTACGAGCAGTACTTC